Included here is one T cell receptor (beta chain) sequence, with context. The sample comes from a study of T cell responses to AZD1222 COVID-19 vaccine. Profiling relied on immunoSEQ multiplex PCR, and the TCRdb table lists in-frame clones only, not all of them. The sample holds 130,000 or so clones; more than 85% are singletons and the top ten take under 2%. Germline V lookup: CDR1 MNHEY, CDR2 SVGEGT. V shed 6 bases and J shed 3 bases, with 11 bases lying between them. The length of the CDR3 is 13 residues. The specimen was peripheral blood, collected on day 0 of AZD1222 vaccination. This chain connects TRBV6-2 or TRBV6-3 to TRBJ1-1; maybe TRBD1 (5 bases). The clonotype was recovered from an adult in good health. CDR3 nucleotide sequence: TGTGCCAGCAGCCCCCAGGGAGACACTGAAGCTTTCTTT. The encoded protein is CASSPQGDTEAFF.